The 31 T cell receptor beta chains below were found in one sample sequenced in a study of identical twins. TCRdb reanalysed the 5' RACE reads using MiXCR and keeps one entry per CDR3 protein. The data contain 1.5 million to 2 million distinct CDR3 sequences, about 31% of them singletons. The sequenced sample consisted of cord blood. The source of these receptors is a newborn girl in good health.

The chain uses TRBV12-3 or TRBV12-4 and TRBJ1-1; 8 bases are shared with TRBD1. The CDR3 is 16 residues long. Trimming took 3 bases from V and 3 from J; bases not matched to a gene: 9. This CDR3 reads CASSFVDRALDTEAFF. For the CDR3, the DNA is TGTGCCAGCAGTTTCGTGGACAGGGCGTTGGACACTGAAGCTTTCTTT.

This chain links TRBV2 with TRBJ1-2; 9 bases align to TRBD1. Looked up from germline, CDR1 is SNHLY and CDR2 is FYNNEI. The CDR3 length is 14 residues. V lost 6 bases and J lost 8; bases outside the gene matches: 10. The CDR3 DNA follows: TGTGCCAGCAGCGTTAGCCCGACAGGGGGGGGCTACACCTTC. Translation: CASSVSPTGGGYTF.

This chain uses TRBV20-1 with TRBJ2-3; D assignment may be TRBD1 or TRBD2 (5 bases each). Trimming removed 5 bases at V and 0 bases at J, with 12 bases between. Germline values: CDR1 DFQATT, CDR2 SNEGSKA (reference sequence). The CDR3 sequence is 14 residues long. In DNA, the CDR3 is TGCAGTGCTCGAGGGGTACTGAGCACAGATACGCAGTATTTT. Its translation is CSARGVLSTDTQYF.

V and J are TRBV12-3 or TRBV12-4 and TRBJ1-1; the D gene is possibly TRBD1 (5 bases). The CDR3 has 14 amino acids. Trimming stripped 3 bases from V and 4 bases from J, with 12 bases between. This chain's CDR3 is CASSFQGGPTEAFF. Written as DNA, the CDR3 is TGTGCCAGCAGTTTCCAGGGAGGCCCCACTGAAGCTTTCTTT.

This clonotype turned up a few times. CDR3: CASSLAPSQPGQGAVAKNIQYF. CDR3 DNA: TGTGCCAGCAGCTTAGCTCCATCCCAACCGGGACAGGGGGCGGTGGCCAAAAACATTCAGTACTTC. The genes are TRBV7-2 and TRBJ2-4, with 12 bases matching TRBD1. V lost 0 bases to trimming and J lost 1 base; unmatched junction nucleotides: 16. The length of the CDR3 is 22 residues. CDR1 is SGHTA and CDR2 is FQGNSA in the germline V gene.

CDR3 loop: CASRTREYYNEQFF. The DNA of the CDR3 is TGTGCCAGTCGTACCCGGGAGTACTACAATGAGCAGTTCTTC. This sequence joins TRBV12-3 or TRBV12-4 and TRBJ2-1; a weak D match, TRBD2 (6 bases). The CDR3 length is 14 residues. Trimming took off 9 bases at V and 3 bases at J, with 15 bases between the two ends.

This clonotype was recorded many times. This sequence joins TRBV5-1 and TRBJ2-1; 9 bases fit TRBD2. The junction had 2 bases not matched to a gene; V was cut back by 1 base and J by 3 bases. Germline V gene lookup returns CDR1 SGHRS and CDR2 YFSETQ. The CDR3 spans 15 residues. CDR3 protein: CASSLKLAGYNEQFF. The CDR3 nucleotides are TGCGCCAGCAGCTTGAAACTAGCGGGCTACAATGAGCAGTTCTTC.

This clonotype was recorded a few times. The chain uses TRBV6-5 and TRBJ2-3; 7 bases line up with TRBD2. The V gene's germline CDR1 is MNHEY and CDR2 SVGAGI. CDR3 length equals 15 residues. With V trimmed by 0 bases and J by 4 bases, 4 bases remained unmatched. The CDR3 DNA follows: TGTGCCAGCAGTTACTCGGGCGGGAGTGCAGATACGCAGTATTTT. It is translated as CASSYSGGSADTQYF.

The V call is TRBV6-5, the J call TRBJ2-2, with 13 bases matching TRBD2. This CDR3 has 18 residues. Trimming took 2 bases from V and 2 from J; bases not matched to a gene: 5. Germline loops: CDR1 MNHEY, CDR2 SVGAGI. The chain's CDR3 is CASSYPRTSGGNTGELFF. CDR3 sequence (DNA): TGTGCCAGCAGTTACCCCAGGACTAGCGGGGGAAACACCGGGGAGCTGTTTTTT.

The chain employs TRBV7-8 and TRBJ2-1; 7 bases line up with TRBD1. V shed 7 bases, J shed 2 bases, and the junction held 5 bases outside the gene matches. Germline CDR1 reads SGHVS; CDR2 reads FQNEAQ. CDR3 length: 14 residues. In DNA form, the CDR3 reads TGTGCCAGCACCGACAGGGAGACCTACAATGAGCAGTTCTTC. This gives the protein CASTDRETYNEQFF. Drawing the rest from reference TRBV7-8 and TRBJ2-1, the complete variable domain is GAGVSQSPRYKVAKRGQDVALRCDPISGHVSLFWYQQALGQGPEFLTYFQNEAQLDKSGLPSDRFFAERPEGSVSTLKIQRTQQEDSAVYLCASTDRETYNEQFFGPGTRLTVL.

This rearrangement joins TRBV6-1 to TRBJ1-2, with a tentative D call TRBD1 (5 bases). Deletions cut 0 bases from V and 3 bases from J, with 11 bases between. The CDR3 consists of 15 residues. Germline V gene sequence: CDR1 MNHNS, CDR2 SASEGT. The CDR3 loop reads CASSEAPPGHYGYTF. CDR3 sequence (DNA): TGTGCCAGCAGTGAAGCCCCTCCGGGGCACTATGGCTACACCTTC.

The chain recombines TRBV9 with TRBJ2-1; 11 nucleotides align to TRBD2. Germline V gene lookup returns CDR1 SGDLS and CDR2 YYNGEE. Germline trimming cut 2 bases from V and 6 bases from J; bases unmatched to any gene: 4. The CDR3 is made up of 15 amino acids. CDR3 bases: TGTGCCAGCAGCGTTCATAGCGGGAGGGGCAATGAGCAGTTCTTC. Translating it yields CASSVHSGRGNEQFF.

The chain has TRBV2 and TRBJ1-2; D ambiguous. Germline lookup yields CDR1 SNHLY and CDR2 FYNNEI. This CDR3 region has 14 residues. V was shortened by 3 bases and J by 2 bases, with 10 bases between the two germline ends. This chain's CDR3 is CASSEGGENYGYTF. The CDR3 DNA is TGTGCCAGCAGTGAGGGCGGGGAAAACTATGGCTACACCTTC.

Details on this clonotype: A clone one base away is much larger, so this may be a read error. The chain uses TRBV10-3 and TRBJ2-7, with a weak D call TRBD2 (5 bases). The germline V gene encodes CDR1 ENHRY and CDR2 SYGVKD. The length of the CDR3 is 14 residues. The DNA of the CDR3 is TGTGCCATCAGTGACGGACTCCCTTCCTACGGGCAGTACTTC. Translating it yields CAISDGLPSYGQYF.

This clonotype was seen once. The rearrangement uses TRBV5-1 and TRBJ2-7; the match to TRBD1 covers 8 bases. V was clipped by 0 bases and J by 2 bases; unmatched bases: 10. CDR1 SGHRS and CDR2 YFSETQ come from the germline V gene. This CDR3 spans 17 amino acids. The CDR3 DNA follows: TGCGCCAGCAGCTTGGATTCCCAGGGGGCGTCCACCTACGAGCAGTACTTC. It translates to CASSLDSQGASTYEQYF.

This clonotype occurred a few times. This chain connects TRBV5-4 to TRBJ2-1; 7 bases agree with TRBD2. The length of the CDR3 is 16 residues. Germline values: CDR1 SGHNT, CDR2 YYREEE (reference sequence). The trim removed 5 bases at V and 3 bases at J, leaving 11 bases unmatched. This CDR3 is CASRGLSSGNYNEQFF. Written as DNA, the CDR3 is TGTGCCAGCAGAGGTTTGTCTAGCGGAAACTACAATGAGCAGTTCTTC.

CDR3 region: CSASVRVPETQYF. CDR3 DNA: TGCAGTGCTAGTGTCCGGGTCCCAGAGACCCAGTACTTC. The chain joins TRBV20-1 to TRBJ2-7; D is unclear. The DNA matches TRBJ2-5 better at its end, which makes the J call doubtful. Germline assignment: CDR1 DFQATT and CDR2 SNEGSKA (reference sequence). This CDR3 is built from 13 residues.

This clonotype was recorded many times. V and J are TRBV29-1 and TRBJ1-2, with TRBD1 identical over 7 bases. This CDR3 contains 14 residues. The germline gives CDR1 SQVTM, CDR2 ANQGSEA. J was trimmed by 2 bases and V by 0 bases; bases with no gene match: 3. In DNA form, the CDR3 reads TGCAGCGTTGAAGATATACAGGGGAACTATGGCTACACCTTC. Translated, it gives CSVEDIQGNYGYTF.

This clonotype was seen a few times. V gene TRBV6-5 combines with J gene TRBJ1-4; TRBD1 matches at 8 bases. The CDR3 is 14 amino acids. The J segment lost 7 bases and the V segment lost 0 bases, leaving 1 base of the junction unmatched. Per the germline V gene, CDR1 is MNHEY and CDR2 is SVGAGI. The CDR3 region is CASSYSGQGEKLFF. The CDR3 region has the DNA TGTGCCAGCAGTTACTCCGGACAGGGTGAAAAACTGTTTTTT.

As to this clonotype: Relative to the germline gene, one junction end is altered; a read error may explain this. V gene TRBV5-1 combines with J gene TRBJ2-7; 14 nucleotides line up with TRBD2. The CDR3 totals 15 residues. Germline loops: CDR1 SGHRS, CDR2 YFSETQ. CDR3 amino acids: CASSVTSGGAYEHYF. CDR3 bases: TGCGCCAGCAGCGTGACTAGCGGGGGGGCCTACGAGCACTACTTC.

This clonotype was detected a few times. The chain couples TRBV20-1 to TRBJ2-1; 7 bases align to TRBD2. CDR3 length: 14 residues. V lost 3 bases and J lost 3; bases outside the gene matches: 5. CDR1 and CDR2 (germline): DFQATT, SNEGSKA (reference sequence). The CDR3 DNA sequence: TGCAGTGCTAGGGCGGGGGAGAACTACAATGAGCAGTTCTTC. Its protein is CSARAGENYNEQFF.

In its sample, this clonotype was seen many times. The rearrangement links TRBV2 to TRBJ2-1; 12 positions agree with TRBD2. With 6 bases clipped from V and 1 base from J, the junction kept 1 base outside the gene matches. Germline CDR1 SNHLY, CDR2 FYNNEI. The CDR3 has 15 residues. CDR3 sequence: CASRGLAGSYNEQFF. CDR3 DNA sequence: TGTGCCAGCAGAGGACTAGCGGGATCCTACAATGAGCAGTTCTTC.

With regard to this clonotype: It may be a read error: a sequence one base away is much more abundant. The chain joins TRBV27 to TRBJ2-4, with D possibly matching TRBD1 (6 bases). The V end lost 7 bases, the J end lost 13 bases, and 32 bases lay between the germline ends. Germline CDR1 MNHEY, CDR2 SMNVEV (reference sequence). This CDR3 has 17 amino acids. CDR3 DNA: TGTGCCAGCAAGGTTCGGTATTTGAGGGGGTCGCAAGAGATCCAGTACTTC. The encoded protein is CASKVRYLRGSQEIQYF.

The chain employs TRBV2 and TRBJ1-4, with 9 bases lining up with TRBD1. V dropped 6 bases and J dropped 7; count of bases not matched to a gene: 6. The CDR3 consists of 14 residues. Germline CDR1 is SNHLY and CDR2 is FYNNEI. Written as DNA, the CDR3 is TGTGCCAGCAGGGGGGACAGGGAAACTGAAAAACTGTTTTTT. It specifies CASRGDRETEKLFF.

This clonotype occurred a few times. This rearrangement joins TRBV3-1 to TRBJ1-2; D perhaps matches TRBD1 (6 bases). The CDR3 covers 14 residues. V lost 0 bases and J lost 6, with 11 bases in between. Germline V CDR1 and CDR2: LGHDT, YNNKEL (reference sequence). CDR3: CASSQDPWTDGYTF. CDR3 nucleotide sequence: TGTGCCAGCAGCCAAGATCCTTGGACAGATGGCTACACCTTC.

This clonotype has a handful of counts. This chain connects TRBV4-2 to TRBJ2-5; D remains ambiguous. The ends were cut back, 0 bases at V and 3 bases at J, with 8 bases in the middle. The CDR3 consists of 14 residues. From germline, CDR1 is LGHNA and CDR2 YNFKEQ. In DNA form, the CDR3 reads TGTGCCAGCAGCCAAGATGTTCCAGAAGAGACCCAGTACTTC. It is translated as CASSQDVPEETQYF.

Many counts were recorded for this clonotype. The V and J genes are TRBV25-1 and TRBJ2-1, with 9 bases fitting TRBD1. V dropped 2 bases and J dropped 5; count of bases not matched to a gene: 10. The CDR3 extends over 17 amino acids. CDR1 MGHDK and CDR2 SYGVNS come from the germline V gene. Written as DNA, the CDR3 is TGTGCCAGCAGTGAACCGCCGCTGGGGACAGGGAACAATGAGCAGTTCTTC. Residues: CASSEPPLGTGNNEQFF. Using reference TRBV25-1 and TRBJ2-1 for the parts outside the CDR3, the full variable domain is EADIYQTPRYLVIGTGKKITLECSQTMGHDKMYWYQQDPGMELHLIHYSYGVNSTEKGDLSSESTVSRIRTEHFPLTLESARPSHTSQYLCASSEPPLGTGNNEQFFGPGTRLTVL.

The J gene is TRBJ2-7, the V gene TRBV15, with 9 bases identical to TRBD1. V shed 3 bases and J 5 bases; nucleotides not matched to a gene: 8. The CDR3 covers 15 residues. The germline CDR1 and CDR2 sequences are LNHNV and YYDKDF (reference sequence). For the CDR3, the DNA is TGTGCCACCAGCAGGCCCGGGACAGGGCTCCACGAGCAGTACTTC. Translation gives CATSRPGTGLHEQYF. Full variable domain (remainder filled in from reference TRBV15 and TRBJ2-7): DAMVIQNPRYQVTQFGKPVTLSCSQTLNHNVMYWYQQKSSQAPKLLFHYYDKDFNNEADTPDNFQSRRPNTSFCFLDIRSPGLGDTAMYLCATSRPGTGLHEQYFGPGTRLTVT.

This clonotype has just a few counts. The chain employs TRBV7-2 and TRBJ1-5; no clear D gene. The CDR3 is 12 amino acids. Trimming removed 5 bases at V and 7 bases at J, with 9 bases between. Germline loops: CDR1 SGHTA, CDR2 FQGNSA. This CDR3 is CASSPREQPQHF. The CDR3 coding sequence is TGTGCCAGCAGCCCTAGAGAACAGCCCCAGCATTTT.

The chain combines TRBV7-9 with TRBJ1-1; unclear D gene. Germline V gene data show CDR1 as SEHNR and CDR2 as FQNEAQ (reference sequence). The CDR3 has 12 amino acids. V lost 3 bases, J lost 11 bases, and 13 bases lay in between. The CDR3 region has the DNA TGTGCCAGCAGCTTGGGTTGGCTGGATGCTTTCTTT. Translated, it gives CASSLGWLDAFF.

The rearrangement joins TRBV11-2 to TRBJ2-6; no clear D. This CDR3 contains 13 residues. Trimming removed 11 bases from V and 0 bases from J, with 8 bases in between. The V gene's germline CDR1 is SGHAT and CDR2 FQNNGV. The CDR3 reads CAPVYSGANVLTF. Written as DNA, the CDR3 is TGTGCCCCTGTCTACTCTGGGGCCAACGTCCTGACTTTC.